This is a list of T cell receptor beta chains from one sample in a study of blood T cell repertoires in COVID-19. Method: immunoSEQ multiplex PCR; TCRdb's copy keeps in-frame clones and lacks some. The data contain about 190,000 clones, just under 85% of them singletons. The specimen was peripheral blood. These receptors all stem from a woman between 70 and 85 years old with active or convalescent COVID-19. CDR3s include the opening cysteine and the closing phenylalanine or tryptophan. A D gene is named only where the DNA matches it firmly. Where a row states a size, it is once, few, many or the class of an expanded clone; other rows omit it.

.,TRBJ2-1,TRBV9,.,CASSAEALTPANEQFF,TGTGCCAGCAGCGCGGAGGCACTAACCCCAGCCAATGAGCAGTTCTTC
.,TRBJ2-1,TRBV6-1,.,CASSESRGAINEQFF,TGTGCCAGCAGTGAATCCCGCGGAGCGATCAATGAGCAGTTCTTC
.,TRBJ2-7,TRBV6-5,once,CASRTSYEQYF,TGTGCCAGCAGGACTTCCTACGAGCAGTACTTC
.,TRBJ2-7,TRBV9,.,CASSVSPSGSYEQYF,TGTGCCAGCAGCGTTTCTCCCTCGGGCTCCTACGAGCAGTACTTC
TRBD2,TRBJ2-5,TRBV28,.,CASSPSGHTPGTQYF,TGTGCCAGCAGTCCTAGCGGGCACACGCCCGGGACCCAGTACTTC
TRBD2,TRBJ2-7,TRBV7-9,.,CASSDRTGTSGTEQYF,TGTGCCAGCAGCGACCGCACCGGGACTAGCGGGACCGAGCAGTACTTC
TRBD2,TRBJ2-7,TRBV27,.,CASSMPGGAFEQYF,TGTGCCAGCAGCATGCCGGGAGGGGCCTTCGAGCAGTACTTC
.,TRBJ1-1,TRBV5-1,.,CASRGNTEAFF,TGCGCCAGTAGGGGGAACACTGAAGCTTTCTTT
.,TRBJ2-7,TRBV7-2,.,CASSRDNSYEQYF,TGTGCCAGCAGCCGGGACAACTCCTACGAGCAGTACTTC
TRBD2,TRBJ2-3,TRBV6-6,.,CASMTSGSGGTDTQYF,TGTGCCAGTATGACTAGCGGGAGTGGGGGCACAGATACGCAGTATTTT
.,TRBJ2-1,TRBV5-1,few,CASSDPGRNEQFF,TGCGCCAGCAGCGACCCAGGTCGCAATGAGCAGTTCTTC
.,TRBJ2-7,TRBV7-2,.,CASSLDVLQDSYEQYF,TGTGCCAGCAGCTTAGATGTCTTACAGGACTCCTACGAGCAGTACTTC
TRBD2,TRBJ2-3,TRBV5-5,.,CASWSGRYPDTQYF,TGTGCCAGCTGGAGCGGGAGGTATCCAGATACGCAGTATTTT
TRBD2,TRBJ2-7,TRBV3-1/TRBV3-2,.,CASSQSASGSHEQYF,TGTGCCAGCAGCCAATCGGCTAGCGGGAGCCACGAGCAGTACTTC
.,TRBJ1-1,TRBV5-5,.,CASSLSGKRDTEAFF,TGTGCCAGCAGCTTGTCGGGGAAAAGGGACACTGAAGCTTTCTTT
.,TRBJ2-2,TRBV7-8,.,CASSLGFGTGELFF,TGTGCCAGCAGCTTAGGGTTCGGCACCGGGGAGCTGTTTTTT
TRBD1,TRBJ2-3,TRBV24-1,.,CATSDRQGITDTQYF,TGTGCCACCAGTGATAGACAGGGGATCACAGATACGCAGTATTTT